Detailed here is one T cell receptor (beta chain). This sample was taken from a study of blood T cell repertoires in COVID-19. In the source study's methods: It was from reference gene primer amplification that nucleated cell counts were estimated. Repertoires were generated with immunoSEQ multiplex PCR, while TCRdb's copy carries only in-frame clones and drops some. V and J calls and clone size follow that table, whereas D and trimming were derived from the DNA. The table includes around 300,000 clones, 89% detected once. This CDR3 region has 16 residues. Losses at the gene ends were 2 bases for V and 7 bases for J; bases not matched to a gene: 10. Germline V CDR1 and CDR2: MNHNS, SASEGT. The participants were between about 18 and 90 years old and came from some 23 US areas. Participant reports of clinical history set cohort assignment.

Specimen: PBMCs or T cells enriched from blood (not recorded which). This sequence was found in a woman between 40 and 50 years old who had recovered from COVID-19. V and J are TRBV6-1 and TRBJ1-2; 10 nucleotides line up with TRBD1. Here the CDR3 DNA reads TGTGCCAGCAGTGAATTTAGGACAGGGGGTCACGGTGGCTACACCTTC. Translation gives CASSEFRTGGHGGYTF.